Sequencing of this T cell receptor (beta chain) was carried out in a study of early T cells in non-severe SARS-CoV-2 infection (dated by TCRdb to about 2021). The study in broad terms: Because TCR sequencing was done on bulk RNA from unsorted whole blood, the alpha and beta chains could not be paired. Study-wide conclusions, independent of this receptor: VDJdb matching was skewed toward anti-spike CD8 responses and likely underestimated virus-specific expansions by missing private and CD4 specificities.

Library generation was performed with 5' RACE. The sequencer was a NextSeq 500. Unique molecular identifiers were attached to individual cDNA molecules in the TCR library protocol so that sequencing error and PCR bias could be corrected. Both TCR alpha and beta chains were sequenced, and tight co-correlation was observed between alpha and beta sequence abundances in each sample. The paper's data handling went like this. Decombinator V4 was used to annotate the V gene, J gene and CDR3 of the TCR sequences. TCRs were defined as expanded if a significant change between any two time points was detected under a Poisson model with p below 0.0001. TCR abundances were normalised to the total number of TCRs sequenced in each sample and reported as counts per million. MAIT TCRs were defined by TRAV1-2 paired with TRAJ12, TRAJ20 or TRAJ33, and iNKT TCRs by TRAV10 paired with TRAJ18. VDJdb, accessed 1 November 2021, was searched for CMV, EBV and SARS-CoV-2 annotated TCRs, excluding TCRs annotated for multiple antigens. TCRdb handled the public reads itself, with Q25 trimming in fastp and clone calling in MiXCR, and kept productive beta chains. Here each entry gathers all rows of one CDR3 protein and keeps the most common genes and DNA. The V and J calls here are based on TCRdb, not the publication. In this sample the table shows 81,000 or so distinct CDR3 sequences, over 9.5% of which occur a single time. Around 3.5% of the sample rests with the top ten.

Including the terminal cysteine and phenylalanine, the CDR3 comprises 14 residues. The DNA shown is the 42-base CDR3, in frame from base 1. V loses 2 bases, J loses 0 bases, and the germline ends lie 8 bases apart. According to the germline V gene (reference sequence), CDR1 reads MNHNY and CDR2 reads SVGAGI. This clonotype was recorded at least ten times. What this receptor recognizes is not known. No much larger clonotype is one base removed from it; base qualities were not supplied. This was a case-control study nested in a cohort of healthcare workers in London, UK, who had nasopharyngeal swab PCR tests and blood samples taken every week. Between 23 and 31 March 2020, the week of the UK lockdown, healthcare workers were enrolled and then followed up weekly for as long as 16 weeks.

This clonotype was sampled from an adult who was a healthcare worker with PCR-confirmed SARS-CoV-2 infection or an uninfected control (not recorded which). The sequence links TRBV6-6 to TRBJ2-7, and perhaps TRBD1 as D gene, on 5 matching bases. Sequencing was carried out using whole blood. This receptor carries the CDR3 CASSYQGSSYEQYF. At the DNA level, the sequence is TGTGCCAGCAGTTACCAGGGTAGCTCCTACGAGCAGTACTTC.